The next 13 T cell receptor beta chains were all read from a single sample in a study of identifying expanded T cells in peripheral blood. Profiled with immunoSEQ multiplex PCR; TCRdb holds only in-frame clones, not every one. The table shows approximately 100,000 clones, with approximately 90% occurring only once. The specimen was blood. The receptor set was obtained from a person aged 18-70 years in good health.

For the CDR3, the DNA is TGTGCCAGCGGGGACAGGAGTAGCCTGGTGAATGGCTACACCTTC. Its protein product is CASGDRSSLVNGYTF. V usage is TRBV27 and J usage is TRBJ1-2; 8 bases map to TRBD1. CDR1 is MNHEY and CDR2 is SMNVEV in the germline V gene (reference sequence). This CDR3 has 15 residues. V lost 8 bases and J lost 6; bases outside the gene matches: 14.

This clone has only one observation. The chain carries TRBV7-2 and TRBJ2-7, with D uncertain. Trimming shortened V by 4 bases and J by 1 base, and 11 bases separated the two germline ends. The germline V gene encodes CDR1 SGHTA and CDR2 FQGNSA. The CDR3 is 14 residues long. CDR3 loop: CASSSIGGSYEQYF. CDR3 coding DNA: TGTGCCAGCAGCTCCATTGGTGGATCCTACGAGCAGTACTTC.

Here the CDR3 reads CASSYPPSEQYF. CDR3 coding DNA: TGTGCCAGCAGTTACCCCCCCTCCGAGCAGTACTTC. This chain links TRBV6-5 with TRBJ2-7; D gene uncertain. CDR1 and CDR2 from the germline V gene are MNHEY and SVGAGI. Trimming took off 2 bases at V and 6 bases at J, with 8 bases between the two ends. There are 12 residues in the CDR3.

This clone appeared a single time. DNA for the CDR3: TGCGCCAGCAGCTCCTCTTCCGGGACCGTGGAGACCCAGTACTTC. It encodes CASSSSSGTVETQYF. The rearrangement joins TRBV5-1 to TRBJ2-5; D assignment may be TRBD1 or TRBD2 (5 bases each). The V end lost 3 bases, the J end lost 5 bases, and 17 bases lay between the germline ends. The CDR3 is 15 residues long. Germline loops: CDR1 SGHRS, CDR2 YFSETQ.

The gene calls are TRBV30 and TRBJ2-5; TRBD1 matches 8 bases. Germline V gives CDR1 GTSNPN, CDR2 SVGIG (reference sequence). CDR3 length equals 15 residues. V gave up 2 bases and J gave up 2 bases; unmatched junction bases: 7. As DNA, the CDR3 is TGTGCCTGGAGTACTGGACAGGGTGGACAAGAGACCCAGTACTTC. Its translation: CAWSTGQGGQETQYF.

The gene calls are TRBV4-3 and TRBJ1-2; D unclear. V lost 0 bases and J lost 5, with 10 bases in between. This CDR3 comprises 14 residues. Germline CDR1 is LGHNA and CDR2 is YSLEER. In DNA form, the CDR3 reads TGCGCCAGCAGCCAAGACGGAGGAAAATATGGCTACACCTTC. This sequence encodes CASSQDGGKYGYTF.

V is TRBV5-6 and J is TRBJ2-7, with D tentatively TRBD1 or TRBD2 (5 bases each). V lost 4 bases to trimming and J lost 3 bases, with 11 bases between them. CDR1 SGHDT and CDR2 YYEEEE come from the germline V gene. The CDR3 consists of 13 residues. Written as DNA, the CDR3 is TGTGCCAGCAGCCTGGGGGTAAACTACGAGCAGTACTTC. This gives the protein CASSLGVNYEQYF.

The chain links TRBV9 to TRBJ1-3; D ambiguous. Germline V gene data show CDR1 as SGDLS and CDR2 as YYNGEE. V gave up 2 bases and J gave up 2 bases, with 14 bases separating them. The CDR3 has 16 residues. CDR3 amino acids: CASSVSGRIAGNTIYF. The CDR3 DNA follows: TGTGCCAGCAGCGTTTCCGGACGTATTGCTGGAAACACCATATATTTT.

This clone was picked up one time. The gene calls are TRBV20-1 and TRBJ2-3; D unclear. V lost 4 bases and J 4 bases, leaving 6 bases between the germline ends. The CDR3 totals 11 residues. The germline gives CDR1 DFQATT, CDR2 SNEGSKA (reference sequence). The CDR3 protein is CSANAADTQYF. For the CDR3, the DNA is TGCAGTGCTAATGCGGCAGATACGCAGTATTTT.

This chain uses TRBV11-2 with TRBJ2-2; 7 nucleotides align to TRBD1. Looked up from germline, CDR1 is SGHAT and CDR2 is FQNNGV. The CDR3 length is 15 residues. J lost 5 bases, V lost 3 bases, and 6 bases had no gene match. CDR3 DNA: TGTGCCAGCAGCTTTACAGGGGCCTGGACCGGGGAGCTGTTTTTT. Translation: CASSFTGAWTGELFF.

The DNA for the CDR3 is TGCGCCAGCAGCTTGGGACGGAGGGGGGACACCATATATTTT. Its protein is CASSLGRRGDTIYF. The chain is built from TRBV5-1 and TRBJ1-3; D possibly corresponds to TRBD1 (6 bases). The length of the CDR3 is 14 residues. Germline V CDR1 and CDR2: SGHRS, YFSETQ. V was pared by 0 bases and J by 8 bases, with 12 bases between.

The chain recombines TRBV5-5 with TRBJ1-1; the match to TRBD1 covers 7 bases. J gave up 11 bases and V 4 bases, and 8 bases lay outside the gene matches. Germline assignment: CDR1 SGHKS and CDR2 YYEKEE (reference sequence). There are 12 residues in the CDR3. The CDR3 sequence: CASSEDRRRAFF. CDR3 bases: TGTGCCAGCAGCGAGGACAGGCGGCGGGCTTTCTTT.

This sequence joins TRBV28 and TRBJ2-7, with 11 bases matching TRBD1. This CDR3 comprises 15 residues. Trimming at V came to 2 bases and at J to 3 bases, leaving 3 bases not matched to a gene. The germline CDR1 and CDR2 sequences are MDHEN and SYDVKM. The CDR3 sequence is CASSLGQGALYEQYF. The CDR3 DNA reads as TGTGCCAGCAGTTTAGGACAGGGGGCACTCTACGAGCAGTACTTC.